A single sample is the source of the 17 T cell receptor beta chains below, sequenced in a study of blood T cells in healthy people across ages (dated by TCRdb to the mid-2010s). Libraries were prepared through 5' RACE. Sequencer: Illumina HiSeq 2500. A second about 7 to 11 cycle PCR used a sample-barcoded 5' primer and a J-beta primer mix. TCRdb handled the public reads itself, with Q25 trimming in fastp and clone calling in MiXCR, and kept productive beta chains. Rows are combined by CDR3 protein, so each entry shows the most common genes and DNA. This sample is represented by 600,000 to 900,000 distinct CDR3 sequences; roughly 25% of them were singletons. Jointly, the top ten make up 3% of the sample. The sample was also linked to a second study, of T cells of mothers and their children.

The specimen was blood. These receptors were taken from a boy aged 5-17 years in good health.

This clonotype was seen at least ten times. The chain recombines TRBV12-5 with TRBJ2-5; 8 bases match TRBD1. The V and J ends lost 4 bases and 3 bases, in that order; junction bases with no gene match: 1. Per the germline V gene, CDR1 is LGHNT and CDR2 is FRNRAP. The CDR3 extends over 13 amino acids. CDR3 amino acids: CASGYRGEETQYF. The CDR3 DNA sequence: TGTGCTAGTGGTTACAGGGGGGAAGAGACCCAGTACTTC.

The gene calls are TRBV12-3 or TRBV12-4 and TRBJ2-2; 8 nucleotides agree with TRBD1. V lost 5 bases and J lost 4; bases outside the gene matches: 6. The length of the CDR3 is 15 residues. The CDR3 loop reads CASSAGGPSTGELFF. The CDR3 region has the DNA TGTGCCAGCAGTGCAGGGGGCCCTTCCACCGGGGAGCTGTTTTTT.

The rearrangement joins TRBV27 to TRBJ2-1, with TRBD2 matching over 8 bases. The germline CDR1 and CDR2 sequences are MNHEY and SMNVEV (reference sequence). V shed 0 bases and J 4 bases; nucleotides not matched to a gene: 5. The CDR3 length is 16 residues. CDR3 coding DNA: TGTGCCAGCAGTTTATCCGGGGGGGCAGTTTACAATGAGCAGTTCTTC. Its translation: CASSLSGGAVYNEQFF.

This clonotype turned up a few times. J is TRBJ2-7 and V is TRBV7-3, with D perhaps matching TRBD2 (7 bases). The CDR3 is 14 residues long. The germline CDR1 and CDR2 sequences are SGHTA and FQGTGA. The V and J ends lost 2 bases and 7 bases respectively, with 15 bases between them. As DNA, the CDR3 is TGTGCCAGCAGCTTAGAGGGGGGGAACCGGGAGCAGTACTTC. As protein: CASSLEGGNREQYF.

A note on this clonotype: One end of the junction fails to match germline, which may point to a read error. This sequence joins TRBV2 and TRBJ2-1, with D hard to call. CDR1 and CDR2 from the germline V gene are SNHLY and FYNNEI. CDR3 length equals 17 residues. This chain's CDR3 is CASSEALRAGGSNGQFF. The DNA of the CDR3 is TGTGCCAGCAGTGAAGCGCTTCGGGCTGGCGGCTCAAATGGGCAGTTCTTC.

CDR3 coding DNA: TGCGCCAGCAGCGGGGGGACAGGGACGGTATACATTCAGTACTTC. Its translation is CASSGGTGTVYIQYF. This rearrangement joins TRBV5-1 to TRBJ2-4, with 9 bases that match TRBD1. CDR1 is SGHRS and CDR2 is YFSETQ in the germline V gene. Trimming cost V 4 bases and J 8 bases; bases outside gene matches: 10. The CDR3 has 15 amino acids.

This clonotype was observed a few times. CDR3 residues: CASSLVEVGVSNEKLFF. CDR3 in DNA: TGCGCCAGCAGCTTGGTTGAAGTGGGGGTGTCTAATGAAAAACTGTTTTTT. The chain joins TRBV5-1 to TRBJ1-4; possible D gene TRBD1, 5 bases. The CDR3 is 17 amino acids. CDR1 and CDR2 (germline): SGHRS, YFSETQ. V lost 0 bases, J lost 3 bases, and 15 bases lay in between.

The rearrangement uses TRBV19 and TRBJ1-1; TRBD1 is a possible D gene (5 bases). With 7 bases removed from V and 0 bases from J, the gap between germline ends came to 9 bases. From germline, CDR1 is LNHDA and CDR2 SQIVND (reference sequence). This CDR3 is 13 amino acids long. This chain's CDR3 is CASKGLMNTEAFF. The CDR3 region has the DNA TGTGCCAGTAAGGGACTCATGAACACTGAAGCTTTCTTT.

The J gene is TRBJ2-4, the V gene TRBV4-1, with a possible D match to TRBD1 (6 bases). The germline gives CDR1 MGHRA, CDR2 YSYEKL. The CDR3 contains 17 residues. The V end lost 4 bases, the J end lost 0 bases, and 16 bases lay between the germline ends. In DNA form, the CDR3 reads TGCGCCAGCAGCCCTCCTCCCGGACAGCTAGCCAAAAACATTCAGTACTTC. It is translated as CASSPPPGQLAKNIQYF.

The J gene is TRBJ2-7, the V gene TRBV5-5, with D unresolved. CDR3 length: 12 residues. V lost 4 bases to trimming and J lost 5 bases, with 10 bases between them. CDR1 is SGHKS, CDR2 YYEKEE, per germline (reference sequence). CDR3 residues: CASSVMGHEQYF. The CDR3 coding sequence is TGTGCCAGCAGCGTGATGGGCCACGAGCAGTACTTC.

The rearrangement uses TRBV9 and TRBJ1-1; the match to TRBD1 covers 7 bases. Germline V gene data show CDR1 as SGDLS and CDR2 as YYNGEE. The J segment lost 4 bases and the V segment lost 0 bases, leaving 6 bases of the junction unmatched. This CDR3 contains 15 residues. Here the CDR3 reads CASSVGRGGPTEAFF. The CDR3 DNA is TGTGCCAGCAGCGTAGGGAGAGGGGGCCCCACTGAAGCTTTCTTT.

This sequence joins TRBV14 and TRBJ2-7; possible D gene TRBD1, 6 bases. The CDR3 totals 14 residues. The V end was cut by 5 bases, the J end by 2 bases, with 13 bases between. Germline V lookup: CDR1 SGHDN, CDR2 FVKESK. CDR3 sequence reads: CASSGGANPYEQYF. The CDR3 DNA reads as TGTGCCAGCAGCGGGGGCGCAAACCCCTACGAGCAGTACTTC.

The chain uses TRBV27 and TRBJ2-3, with 7 bases matching TRBD1. CDR3 size: 15 residues. V gave up 7 bases and J gave up 0 bases; unmatched junction bases: 7. CDR1 and CDR2 from the germline V gene are MNHEY and SMNVEV (reference sequence). DNA for the CDR3: TGTGCCAGCACTCCACAGGGGTTTAGCACAGATACGCAGTATTTT. Translation gives CASTPQGFSTDTQYF.

The chain joins TRBV3-1 to TRBJ2-7, with 8 bases lining up with TRBD2. V lost 0 bases and J lost 4; bases outside the gene matches: 14. The CDR3 runs 18 residues. Per the germline V gene, CDR1 is LGHDT and CDR2 is YNNKEL (reference sequence). The CDR3 protein is CASSQEVWGSGVPYEQYF. The CDR3 DNA follows: TGTGCCAGCAGCCAAGAAGTGTGGGGTAGCGGGGTGCCTTACGAGCAGTACTTC.

The chain employs TRBV2 and TRBJ2-5; possibly TRBD1 for D (6 bases). CDR3 length: 11 amino acids. V lost 3 bases and J lost 12, with 11 bases in between. The germline CDR1 and CDR2 sequences are SNHLY and FYNNEI. Written as DNA, the CDR3 is TGTGCCAGCAGTGAGACGGCAGGGGAGTACTTC. This gives the protein CASSETAGEYF.

This chain links TRBV9 with TRBJ2-7, with 8 bases lining up with TRBD1. The CDR3 runs to 16 residues. Per the germline V gene, CDR1 is SGDLS and CDR2 is YYNGEE. V lost 4 bases and J lost 1; bases outside the gene matches: 10. The CDR3 coding sequence is TGTGCCAGCAGCCCCCGGGGCAGGGGGCAATCCTACGAGCAGTACTTC. This encodes CASSPRGRGQSYEQYF.

This clonotype came up a few times. The gene calls are TRBV7-8 and TRBJ2-4; TRBD1 agrees at 8 bases. Germline loops: CDR1 SGHVS, CDR2 FQNEAQ. The J segment lost 5 bases and the V segment lost 5 bases, leaving 5 bases of the junction unmatched. The CDR3 loop spans 14 amino acids. This CDR3 reads CASSLPGQENIQYF. CDR3 DNA: TGTGCCAGCAGCCTCCCGGGACAGGAAAACATTCAGTACTTC.